The present T cell receptor beta chain was sequenced within a study of cytomegalovirus exposure and HLA in healthy donors. Study-wide findings and caveats: CMV antigen specificity of a few CMV-associated chains was confirmed in vitro.

The trim removed 7 bases at V and 6 bases at J, leaving 5 bases unmatched. The germline CDR1 and CDR2 sequences are MDHEN and SYDVKM. This CDR3 contains 14 residues. As regards this clone: The target antigen is unknown.

The primer mix had 60 Vbeta and 13 Jbeta primers. Produced via immunoSEQ multiplex PCR; TCRdb's table is partial and in-frame only. The data hold roughly 97,000 clones, with roughly 76% observed a single time. Sequencing was performed on PBMCs. The source is a middle-aged man in good health and CMV-seronegative. This chain uses TRBV28 with TRBJ2-1, with 11 positions matching TRBD2. CDR3 coding DNA: TGTGCCAGCACCCTTCTAGCGGGGGGCAATGAGCAGTTCTTC. This encodes CASTLLAGGNEQFF.